This TCR beta chain came from a study of cytomegalovirus exposure and HLA in healthy donors. The PCR was carried out with 60 Vbeta primers and 13 Jbeta primers. Only in-frame clones appear in the TCRdb table, and some are missing; sequencing was by immunoSEQ multiplex PCR. The sample contains some 200,000 clones, 75% to 90% of which appear only once. This CDR3 region has 14 residues. The V gene end was trimmed by 11 bases and the J gene end by 6 bases; junction bases not matched to a gene: 15. CDR1 and CDR2 (germline): MNHEY, SVGAGI. As for this clone: The antigen remains unidentified.

The study, taken as a whole, reports: A few V segments could not be told apart, such as TRBV6-2 and TRBV6-3, and were left out. It was likely that a cluster of highly shared sequence variants was a sequencing artifact. A later analysis found that most CMV-associated TCR beta chains appeared HLA-restricted.

What was sequenced was PBMCs. This TCR was recovered from a woman aged 18-29 years in good health and CMV-seronegative. V and J are TRBV6-5 and TRBJ1-1; 7 bases are shared with TRBD1. In nucleotides, the CDR3 is TGTGCCGCAAAAAGACCGGGACAGACCGCTGAAGCTTTCTTT. This gives the protein CAAKRPGQTAEAFF.